Below, 25 T cell receptor beta chains from the same sample are listed, as sequenced in a study of T cells in Graves' hyperthyroidism and ophthalmopathy. Authors of the study amplified TCR beta CDR3 regions from RNA transcripts. The HTBI primer set served for first-round RT-PCR of the TCR CDR3. TCRdb re-called the multiplex PCR reads with MiXCR, one entry per CDR3 protein. The sample lists under 700,000 distinct CDR3 sequences, 46% seen once, with just under 8.5% in the top ten. Sequencing was performed on peripheral blood or thyroid tissue (not recorded which). These receptors originate from a woman younger than 30 with Graves' hyperthyroidism.

The chain couples TRBV10-3 to TRBJ1-5, with D uncertain. Trimming left V 6 bases short and J 4 bases short, with 7 bases between. The CDR3 spans 12 residues. Germline V gene data show CDR1 as ENHRY and CDR2 as SYGVKD. DNA for the CDR3: TGTGCCATCAGCGCTTTGAATCAGCCCCAGCATTTT. Translation: CAISALNQPQHF.

The J gene is TRBJ2-5, the V gene TRBV2, with D maybe TRBD2 (5 bases). CDR1 and CDR2 (germline): SNHLY, FYNNEI. CDR3 length: 16 residues. V was clipped by 8 bases and J by 2 bases, with 21 bases between them. The CDR3 loop is CASAPPGWQAQETQYF. The CDR3 DNA follows: TGTGCCAGCGCCCCTCCGGGGTGGCAAGCTCAAGAGACCCAGTACTTC.

This clonotype was counted only a few times. V usage is TRBV2 and J usage is TRBJ1-5; D is undetermined. CDR3 size: 16 residues. V dropped 6 bases and J dropped 2 bases, with 17 bases sitting between them. CDR1 and CDR2 from the germline V gene are SNHLY and FYNNEI. The DNA for the CDR3 is TGTGCCAGCAGGCGAAAGGTCCGGGGTGGCAATCAGCCCCAGCATTTT. Protein product: CASRRKVRGGNQPQHF.

The CDR3 sequence is CASSGLRGGSPLHF. The CDR3, as DNA: TGTGCCAGCAGCGGCCTCCGGGGGGGTTCACCCCTCCACTTT. The chain couples TRBV25-1 to TRBJ1-6; D perhaps matches TRBD1 (5 bases). The germline V gene encodes CDR1 MGHDK and CDR2 SYGVNS. This CDR3 is 14 amino acids long. V shed 6 bases and J shed 9 bases, with 15 bases lying between them.

This clonotype was seen repeatedly, ten times or more. The chain has TRBV10-3 and TRBJ2-7, with D perhaps matching TRBD1 (5 bases). The CDR3 spans 12 residues. With 4 bases removed from V and 3 bases from J, the gap between germline ends came to 7 bases. Germline loops: CDR1 ENHRY, CDR2 SYGVKD. Here the CDR3 reads CAISGDSYEQYF. The CDR3 DNA reads as TGTGCCATCAGTGGAGACAGCTACGAGCAGTACTTC.

This clonotype was seen once. J is TRBJ1-1 and V is TRBV25-1, with 7 bases aligning to TRBD1. The CDR3 covers 13 residues. V was clipped by 5 bases and J by 7 bases; unmatched bases: 7. Germline V gene data show CDR1 as MGHDK and CDR2 as SYGVNS. CDR3 nucleotides: TGTGCCAGCAGTCCGCCTCACAGGGGTGAAGCTTTCTTT. Translated, it gives CASSPPHRGEAFF.

This clonotype was counted between two and nine times. The chain has TRBV2 and TRBJ2-1; tentatively, D is TRBD1 (5 bases). V was cut by 1 base and J by 5 bases, with 6 bases left in between. Germline V gene sequence: CDR1 SNHLY, CDR2 FYNNEI. The CDR3 has 13 residues. The CDR3 nucleotides read TGTGCCAGCAGTGAAGTCAGGGACAATGAGCAGTTCTTC. Residues: CASSEVRDNEQFF.

This clonotype has a single count. V and J are TRBV2 and TRBJ1-6, with 12 positions matching TRBD1. This CDR3 contains 14 residues. Germline values: CDR1 SNHLY, CDR2 FYNNEI. V lost 6 bases to trimming and J lost 9 bases; unmatched junction nucleotides: 3. The CDR3 here is CASRRDRGPSPLHF. The CDR3 DNA is TGTGCCAGCAGACGGGACAGGGGGCCTTCACCCCTCCACTTT.

This chain joins TRBV15 and TRBJ1-2; 7 nucleotides align to TRBD1. This CDR3 contains 13 residues. CDR1 is LNHNV and CDR2 is YYDKDF in the germline V gene (reference sequence). The V gene end was trimmed by 5 bases and the J gene end by 7 bases; junction bases not matched to a gene: 7. The CDR3: CATSWDRGAGYTF. For the CDR3, the DNA is TGTGCCACCAGCTGGGACAGAGGGGCTGGCTACACCTTC.

In this sample, this clonotype turned up a few times. The chain uses TRBV2 and TRBJ2-7; 10 positions agree with TRBD2. Germline loops: CDR1 SNHLY, CDR2 FYNNEI. V lost 3 bases to trimming and J lost 3 bases; unmatched junction nucleotides: 2. The CDR3 has 14 amino acids. CDR3 region: CASSELAGVYEQYF. CDR3 coding DNA: TGTGCCAGCAGTGAGCTAGCGGGAGTCTACGAGCAGTACTTC. Supplemented by reference TRBV2 and TRBJ2-7, the full variable domain reads EPEVTQTPSHQVTQMGQEVILRCVPISNHLYFYWYRQILGQKVEFLVSFYNNEISEKSEIFDDQFSVERPDGSNFTLKIRSTKLEDSAMYFCASSELAGVYEQYFGPGTRLTVT.

This clonotype turned up a few times. V gene TRBV20-1 combines with J gene TRBJ2-7; D is unclear. V was cut by 2 bases and J by 3 bases, with 14 bases left in between. The CDR3 has 14 residues. Germline-derived CDR1 and CDR2 are DFQATT and SNEGSKA (reference sequence). The CDR3 loop reads CSARMPEDFYEQYF. As DNA, the CDR3 is TGCAGTGCTAGAATGCCAGAAGACTTCTACGAGCAGTACTTC.

This clonotype has at least ten counts. The chain links TRBV29-1 to TRBJ1-1, with TRBD1 matching 7 bases. Germline CDR1 reads SQVTM; CDR2 reads ANQGSEA. V was clipped by 5 bases and J by 0 bases; unmatched bases: 3. This CDR3 is built from 13 residues. CDR3 region: CSVQGTVNTEAFF. The CDR3 nucleotides are TGCAGCGTTCAAGGGACAGTGAACACTGAAGCTTTCTTT.

V gene TRBV7-3 combines with J gene TRBJ2-1; possible D gene TRBD1, 7 bases. Germline loops: CDR1 SGHTA, CDR2 FQGTGA. Trimming took 3 bases from V and 7 from J, leaving 10 bases between them. This CDR3 comprises 13 residues. The CDR3 DNA is TGTGCCAGCAGCTTCAGGGGGAGGAATGAGCAGTTCTTC. Its protein is CASSFRGRNEQFF.

Concerning this clonotype: This likely comes from a read error, as the CDR3 has no conserved phenylalanine or tryptophan at its end. CDR3 in amino acids: CASSAVAGGTEAFL. The CDR3 coding sequence is TGTGCCAGCAGCGCCGTCGCTGGGGGCACTGAAGCTTTCCTT. J is TRBJ1-1 and V is TRBV7-3, with D perhaps matching TRBD1 (5 bases). Trimming removed 5 bases at V and 4 bases at J, with 14 bases between. The CDR3 covers 14 residues. The germline CDR1 and CDR2 sequences are SGHTA and FQGTGA.

This clonotype came up many times. This rearrangement joins TRBV20-1 to TRBJ2-7, with TRBD2 identical over 9 bases. J was trimmed by 2 bases and V by 6 bases; bases with no gene match: 5. This CDR3 is 13 amino acids long. Germline assignment: CDR1 DFQATT and CDR2 SNEGSKA (reference sequence). For the CDR3, the DNA is TGCAGTGCAGGGAGCGGGGGGACCTACGAGCAGTACTTC. Its translation is CSAGSGGTYEQYF.

This chain connects TRBV25-1 to TRBJ1-5, with D uncertain. Germline-derived CDR1 and CDR2 are MGHDK and SYGVNS. The CDR3 is 13 amino acids. V shed 0 bases and J shed 8 bases, with 8 bases lying between them. The CDR3 sequence is CASSEYGREPQHF. The CDR3 DNA reads as TGTGCCAGCAGTGAATATGGGCGGGAGCCCCAGCATTTT.

Notes on this clonotype: A much larger clone is a single base away; this may be a read error. The chain combines TRBV15 with TRBJ2-6, with 7 bases matching TRBD1. This CDR3 spans 15 amino acids. V lost 5 bases to trimming and J lost 0 bases; unmatched junction nucleotides: 1. Looked up from germline, CDR1 is LNHNV and CDR2 is YYDKDF (reference sequence). The CDR3 loop is CATSGQDSGANVLTF. The DNA of the CDR3 is TGTGCCACCAGCGGACAGGACTCTGGGGCCAACGTCCTGACTTTC.

The chain employs TRBV9 and TRBJ2-5; unclear D gene. V was clipped by 0 bases and J by 1 base, with 13 bases between them. Germline V gene lookup returns CDR1 SGDLS and CDR2 YYNGEE. CDR3 length: 16 amino acids. The CDR3 nucleotides are TGTGCCAGCAGCGTAGGTCTGATCGGATTCCAAGAGACCCAGTACTTC. Its protein is CASSVGLIGFQETQYF.

About this clonotype: This may come from a read error, since a much larger clone is one base off. V usage is TRBV10-3 and J usage is TRBJ1-2; D gene ambiguous. The CDR3 is 12 amino acids. CDR1 and CDR2 from the germline V gene are ENHRY and SYGVKD. The V gene lost 6 bases and the J gene lost 8 bases, with 13 bases spanning the gap. CDR3 protein: CAISINAEGYTF. The CDR3 DNA reads TGTGCCATCAGCATCAATGCGGAAGGCTACACCTTC.

This clonotype was observed a few times. This chain joins TRBV5-4 and TRBJ1-1, with D tentatively TRBD1 (5 bases). Looked up from germline, CDR1 is SGHNT and CDR2 is YYREEE (reference sequence). This CDR3 is built from 16 residues. Between the trimmed V and J ends, which lost 5 bases and 0 bases, there was a span of 17 bases. The CDR3 region is CASRAAGAGMNTEAFF. For the CDR3, the DNA is TGTGCCAGCAGGGCAGCCGGGGCAGGGATGAACACTGAAGCTTTCTTT.

Many counts were recorded for this clonotype. J is TRBJ1-2 and V is TRBV15; no firm D call. The germline V gene encodes CDR1 LNHNV and CDR2 YYDKDF (reference sequence). This CDR3 comprises 13 residues. Trimming took off 5 bases at V and 8 bases at J, with 15 bases between the two ends. The CDR3 region has the DNA TGTGCCACCAGCCTAGAGGAGGGAAGAGGCTACACCTTC. Its protein product is CATSLEEGRGYTF.

The chain combines TRBV24-1 with TRBJ2-7; 7 nucleotides agree with TRBD1. CDR3 length: 15 amino acids. Germline V lookup: CDR1 KGHDR, CDR2 SFDVKD. The V and J ends lost 3 bases and 6 bases, in that order; junction bases with no gene match: 10. In DNA, the CDR3 is TGTGCCACCAGTGATCCACGAACCGACAGGGCCGAGCAGTACTTC. Translating gives CATSDPRTDRAEQYF.

This clonotype was counted between two and nine times. This rearrangement joins TRBV12-3 or TRBV12-4 to TRBJ1-2; D is ambiguous. The V and J ends lost 3 bases and 0 bases respectively, with 11 bases between them. The CDR3 totals 15 residues. The CDR3 here is CASSLRTETNYGYTF. The CDR3 nucleotides are TGTGCCAGCAGTTTGCGCACAGAGACTAACTATGGCTACACCTTC.

This chain's CDR3 is CAISESGGEAFF. The CDR3 DNA follows: TGTGCCATCAGTGAGAGTGGGGGTGAAGCTTTCTTT. The chain recombines TRBV10-3 with TRBJ1-1; D perhaps matches TRBD1 (5 bases). This CDR3 has 12 residues. The germline gives CDR1 ENHRY, CDR2 SYGVKD. The germline V and J ends were trimmed by 2 bases and 7 bases, with 8 bases remaining between them.

This clonotype came up many times. J is TRBJ2-5 and V is TRBV7-3; 10 nucleotides match TRBD2. Trimming took 5 bases from V and 5 from J; bases not matched to a gene: 14. This CDR3 region has 17 residues. Germline V lookup: CDR1 SGHTA, CDR2 FQGTGA. The CDR3 DNA follows: TGTGCCAGCAGCGGCCACGGGCTAGCGGGAGATGGTGAGACCCAGTACTTC. It yields the protein CASSGHGLAGDGETQYF.